These T cell receptor beta chains were read from a single sample in a study of cytomegalovirus exposure and HLA in healthy donors. The assay was immunoSEQ multiplex PCR, and TCRdb's table has in-frame clones only and misses some. Seen here are over 50,000 clones, about 90% observed once, and the top ten hold roughly 1.6%. The sample comprised PBMCs. These TCRs come from a young man in good health and CMV-seropositive. Each CDR3 is given with its conserved first and last residue. The D gene is left open where the match is weak. Only some rows state a clone size, as once, few, many or a class for expanded clones.

DNA,CDR3,size,D,J,V
TGTGCCAGCAGCTCCCGGGATTGGGGAGGAACTGAAGCTTTCTTT,CASSSRDWGGTEAFF,NA,NA,TRBJ1-1,TRBV21-1
TGTGCCAGCAGCCCCAGGGTAGCGGGAGGGCCCGGCAATGAGCAGTTCTTC,CASSPRVAGGPGNEQFF,NA,TRBD2,TRBJ2-1,TRBV7-9
TGTGCCAGCAGCCGGGACAGAGAGACCCAGTACTTC,CASSRDRETQYF,few,TRBD1,TRBJ2-5,TRBV11-3
TGTGCCAGTAGTATAACGTCGGGAAATGTTGGGGCCAACGTCCTGACTTTC,CASSITSGNVGANVLTF,NA,NA,TRBJ2-6,TRBV19
TGTGCCAGCAGTCCCTGGACTAGCACAGATACGCAGTATTTT,CASSPWTSTDTQYF,NA,NA,TRBJ2-3,TRBV27
TGTGCCAGCAGTTTATTGGGTGGGGCGGCCGGCTACGAGCAGTACTTC,CASSLLGGAAGYEQYF,NA,NA,TRBJ2-7,TRBV27
TGTGCCAGCAGTTTTGGGACAGGGAGGGGCTACACCTTC,CASSFGTGRGYTF,once,TRBD1,TRBJ1-2,TRBV28
TGCGCCAGCAGCCAAGTTCTCGTAGAGACCCAGTACTTC,CASSQVLVETQYF,NA,NA,TRBJ2-5,TRBV4-1
TGTGCCAGCAGCTTAGTTGAGGGCGCGGGCACTGAAGCTTTCTTT,CASSLVEGAGTEAFF,NA,NA,TRBJ1-1,TRBV7-9
TGTGCCAGCTCACCACTGGCACTAGCGGGTCGAGAGACCCAGTACTTC,CASSPLALAGRETQYF,once,TRBD2,TRBJ2-5,TRBV18
TGTGCCAGCAGCCACTCCGGAAACACCATATATTTT,CASSHSGNTIYF,NA,NA,TRBJ1-3,TRBV7-9
TGTTCCAGCAGCCCCCAATTAGACAGGGGGAACACTGAAGCTTTCTTT,CSSSPQLDRGNTEAFF,NA,TRBD1,TRBJ1-1,TRBV7-9
TGTGCCAGCTCACCACCGGGCGACAGGTTCTACACTGAAGCTTTCTTT,CASSPPGDRFYTEAFF,NA,NA,TRBJ1-1,TRBV18
TGTGCCAGCAGCTTAGGGGCCCTTTCTAGCGGCACAGATACGCAGTATTTT,CASSLGALSSGTDTQYF,once,NA,TRBJ2-3,TRBV11-3
TGTGCCAGCAGCCAGGGACTAGCGGTGAACACCGGGGAGCTGTTTTTT,CASSQGLAVNTGELFF,NA,TRBD2,TRBJ2-2,TRBV7-3
TGTGCCAGCAGCACACGCCCTGGACACAGGGTAAATTCACCCCTCCACTTT,CASSTRPGHRVNSPLHF,NA,NA,TRBJ1-6,TRBV21-1